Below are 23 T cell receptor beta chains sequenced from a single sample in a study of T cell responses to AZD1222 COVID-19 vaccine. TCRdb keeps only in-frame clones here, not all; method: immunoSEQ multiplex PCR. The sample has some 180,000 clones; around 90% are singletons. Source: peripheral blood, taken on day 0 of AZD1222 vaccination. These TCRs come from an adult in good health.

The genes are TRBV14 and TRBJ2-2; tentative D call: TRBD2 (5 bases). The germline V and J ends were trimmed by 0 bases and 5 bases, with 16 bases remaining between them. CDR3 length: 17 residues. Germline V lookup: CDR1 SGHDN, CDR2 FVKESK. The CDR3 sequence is CASSQERATRGTGELFF. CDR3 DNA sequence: TGTGCCAGCAGCCAAGAAAGGGCGACACGGGGTACCGGGGAGCTGTTTTTT.

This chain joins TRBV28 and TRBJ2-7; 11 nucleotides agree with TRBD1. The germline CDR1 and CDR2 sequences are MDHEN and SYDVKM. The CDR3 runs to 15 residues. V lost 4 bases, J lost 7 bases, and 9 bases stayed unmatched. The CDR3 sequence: CASSSGQGAGWEQYF. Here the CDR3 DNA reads TGTGCCAGCAGTTCTGGACAGGGGGCTGGGTGGGAGCAGTACTTC.

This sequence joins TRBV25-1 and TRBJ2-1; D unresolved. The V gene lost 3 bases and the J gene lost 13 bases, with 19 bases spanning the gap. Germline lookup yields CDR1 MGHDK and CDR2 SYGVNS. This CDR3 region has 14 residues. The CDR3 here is CASSDLTKGPSQFF. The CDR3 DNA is TGTGCCAGCAGTGACCTCACCAAGGGTCCCTCACAGTTCTTC.

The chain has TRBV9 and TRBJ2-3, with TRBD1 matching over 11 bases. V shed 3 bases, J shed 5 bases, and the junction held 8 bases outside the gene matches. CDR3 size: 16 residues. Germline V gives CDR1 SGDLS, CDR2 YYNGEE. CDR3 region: CASSAGTGTGGDTQYF. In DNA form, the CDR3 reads TGTGCCAGCAGCGCTGGGACTGGGACAGGGGGAGATACGCAGTATTTT. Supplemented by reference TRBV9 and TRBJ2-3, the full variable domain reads DSGVTQTPKHLITATGQRVTLRCSPRSGDLSVYWYQQSLDQGLQFLIQYYNGEERAKGNILERFSAQQFPDLHSELNLSSLELGDSALYFCASSAGTGTGGDTQYFGPGTRLTVL.

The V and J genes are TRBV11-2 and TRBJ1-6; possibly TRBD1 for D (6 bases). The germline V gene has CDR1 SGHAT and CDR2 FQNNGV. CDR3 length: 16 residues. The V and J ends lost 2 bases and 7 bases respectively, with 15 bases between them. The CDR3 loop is CASSLMGAGGNSPLHF. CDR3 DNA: TGTGCCAGCAGCTTAATGGGGGCAGGAGGAAATTCACCCCTCCACTTT.

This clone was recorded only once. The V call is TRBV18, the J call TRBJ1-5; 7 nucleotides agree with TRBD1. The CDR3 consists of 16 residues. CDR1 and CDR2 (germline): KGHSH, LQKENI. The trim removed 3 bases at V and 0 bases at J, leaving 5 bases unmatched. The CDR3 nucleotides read TGTGCCAGCTCACCGACGACAGGGCCTAGCAATCAGCCCCAGCATTTT. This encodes CASSPTTGPSNQPQHF.

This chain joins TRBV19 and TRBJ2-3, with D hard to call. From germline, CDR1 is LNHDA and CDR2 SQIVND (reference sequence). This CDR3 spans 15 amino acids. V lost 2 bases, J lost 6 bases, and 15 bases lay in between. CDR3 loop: CASSIPLGLMDTQYF. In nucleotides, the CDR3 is TGTGCCAGTAGTATACCGCTAGGCCTCATGGATACGCAGTATTTT.

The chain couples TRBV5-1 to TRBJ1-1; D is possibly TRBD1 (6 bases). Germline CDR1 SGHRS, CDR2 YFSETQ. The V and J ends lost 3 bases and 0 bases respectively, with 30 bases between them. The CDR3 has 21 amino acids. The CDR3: CASSSVNWTVSLQSMNTEAFF. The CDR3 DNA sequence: TGCGCCAGCAGCTCCGTGAACTGGACAGTTTCCCTTCAATCCATGAACACTGAAGCTTTCTTT.

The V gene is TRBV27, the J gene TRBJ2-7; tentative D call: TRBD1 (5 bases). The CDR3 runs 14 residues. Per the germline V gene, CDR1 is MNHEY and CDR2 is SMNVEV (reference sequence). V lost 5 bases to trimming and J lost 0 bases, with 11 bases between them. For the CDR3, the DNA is TGTGCCAGCAGTCCCAGGACAAGCTCCTACGAGCAGTACTTC. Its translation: CASSPRTSSYEQYF.

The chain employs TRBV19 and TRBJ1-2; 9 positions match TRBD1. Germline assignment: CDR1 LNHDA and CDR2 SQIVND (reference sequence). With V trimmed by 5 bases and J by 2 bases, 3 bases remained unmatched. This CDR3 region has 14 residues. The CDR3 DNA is TGTGCCAGTAGTTGGGGACAGGGCAACTATGGCTACACCTTC. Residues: CASSWGQGNYGYTF.

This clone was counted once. CDR3 residues: CASSIGPTSGEKLFF. CDR3 bases: TGTGCCAGTAGTATTGGACCCACTAGCGGAGAAAAACTGTTTTTT. The chain recombines TRBV19 with TRBJ1-4; D is ambiguous. Trimming took off 3 bases at V and 8 bases at J, with 16 bases between the two ends. Germline CDR1 is LNHDA and CDR2 is SQIVND (reference sequence). There are 15 residues in the CDR3.

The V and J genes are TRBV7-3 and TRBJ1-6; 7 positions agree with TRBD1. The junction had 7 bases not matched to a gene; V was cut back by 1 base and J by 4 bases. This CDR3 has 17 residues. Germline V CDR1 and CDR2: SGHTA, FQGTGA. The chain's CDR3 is CASSLSLTGFYNSPLHF. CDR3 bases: TGTGCCAGCAGCTTAAGTCTGACAGGGTTTTATAATTCACCCCTCCACTTT.

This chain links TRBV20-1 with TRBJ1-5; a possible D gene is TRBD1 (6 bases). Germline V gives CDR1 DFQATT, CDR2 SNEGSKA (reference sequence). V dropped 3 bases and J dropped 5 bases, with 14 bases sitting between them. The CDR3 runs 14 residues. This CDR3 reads CSASVGQGYQPQHF. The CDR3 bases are TGCAGTGCTAGTGTCGGTCAGGGGTATCAGCCCCAGCATTTT.

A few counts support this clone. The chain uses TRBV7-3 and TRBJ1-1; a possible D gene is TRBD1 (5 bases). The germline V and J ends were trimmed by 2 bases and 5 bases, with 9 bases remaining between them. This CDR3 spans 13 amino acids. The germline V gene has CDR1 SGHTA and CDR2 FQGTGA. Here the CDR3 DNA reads TGTGCCAGCAGCTTACAGGGCCATACTGAAGCTTTCTTT. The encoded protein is CASSLQGHTEAFF.

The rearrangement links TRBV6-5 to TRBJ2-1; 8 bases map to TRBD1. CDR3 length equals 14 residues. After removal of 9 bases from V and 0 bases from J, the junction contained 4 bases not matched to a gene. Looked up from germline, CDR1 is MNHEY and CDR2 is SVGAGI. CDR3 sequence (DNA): TGTGCCAGTCGACAGGGGACCTCCTACAATGAGCAGTTCTTC. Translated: CASRQGTSYNEQFF.

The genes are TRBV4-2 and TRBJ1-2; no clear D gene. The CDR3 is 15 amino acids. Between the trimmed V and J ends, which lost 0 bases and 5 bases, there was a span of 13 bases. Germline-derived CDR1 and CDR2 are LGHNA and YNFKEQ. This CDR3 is CASSQDSRTSYGYTF. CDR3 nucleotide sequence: TGTGCCAGCAGCCAAGATAGCAGGACCTCGTATGGCTACACCTTC.

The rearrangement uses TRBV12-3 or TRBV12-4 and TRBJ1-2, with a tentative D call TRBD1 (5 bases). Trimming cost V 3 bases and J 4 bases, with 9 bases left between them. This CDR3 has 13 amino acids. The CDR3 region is CASSLVRVYGYTF. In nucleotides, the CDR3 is TGTGCCAGCAGTTTGGTCAGGGTCTATGGCTACACCTTC.

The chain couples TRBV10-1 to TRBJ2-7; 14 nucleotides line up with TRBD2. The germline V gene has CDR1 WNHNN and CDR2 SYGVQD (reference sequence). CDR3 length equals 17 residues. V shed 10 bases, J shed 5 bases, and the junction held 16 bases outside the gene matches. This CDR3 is CAILRETSGRARNEQYF. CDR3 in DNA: TGCGCCATCCTGAGGGAGACTAGCGGGAGGGCCCGGAACGAGCAGTACTTC.

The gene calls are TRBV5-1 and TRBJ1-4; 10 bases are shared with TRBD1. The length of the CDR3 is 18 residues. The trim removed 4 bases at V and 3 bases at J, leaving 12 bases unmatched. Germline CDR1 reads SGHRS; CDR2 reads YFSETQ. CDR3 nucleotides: TGCGCCAGCAGCCCCAAGACAGGGGGCTTAATATCTAATGAAAAACTGTTTTTT. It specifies CASSPKTGGLISNEKLFF.

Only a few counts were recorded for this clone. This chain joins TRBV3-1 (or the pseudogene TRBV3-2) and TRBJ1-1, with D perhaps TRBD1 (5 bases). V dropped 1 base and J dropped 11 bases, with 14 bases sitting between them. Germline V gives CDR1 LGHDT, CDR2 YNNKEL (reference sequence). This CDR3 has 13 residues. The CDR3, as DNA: TGTGCCAGCAGCCAAGTGACGGGGGTCGGGGCTTTCTTT. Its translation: CASSQVTGVGAFF.

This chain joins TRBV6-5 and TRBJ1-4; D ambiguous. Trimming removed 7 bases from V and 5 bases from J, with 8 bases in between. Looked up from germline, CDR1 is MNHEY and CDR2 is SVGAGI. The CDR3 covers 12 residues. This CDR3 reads CASTEQNEKLFF. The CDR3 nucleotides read TGTGCCAGCACGGAACAGAATGAAAAACTGTTTTTT.

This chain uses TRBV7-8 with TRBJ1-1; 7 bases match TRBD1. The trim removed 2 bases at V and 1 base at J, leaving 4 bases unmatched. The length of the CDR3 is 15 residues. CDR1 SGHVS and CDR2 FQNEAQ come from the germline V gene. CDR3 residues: CASSLNGQANTEAFF. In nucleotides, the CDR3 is TGTGCCAGCAGCTTAAACGGACAGGCGAACACTGAAGCTTTCTTT.

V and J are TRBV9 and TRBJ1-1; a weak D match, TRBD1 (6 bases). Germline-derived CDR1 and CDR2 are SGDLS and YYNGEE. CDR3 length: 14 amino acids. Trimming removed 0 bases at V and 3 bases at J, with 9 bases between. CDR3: CASSVAGDHTEAFF. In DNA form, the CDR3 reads TGTGCCAGCAGCGTAGCAGGGGATCACACTGAAGCTTTCTTT.